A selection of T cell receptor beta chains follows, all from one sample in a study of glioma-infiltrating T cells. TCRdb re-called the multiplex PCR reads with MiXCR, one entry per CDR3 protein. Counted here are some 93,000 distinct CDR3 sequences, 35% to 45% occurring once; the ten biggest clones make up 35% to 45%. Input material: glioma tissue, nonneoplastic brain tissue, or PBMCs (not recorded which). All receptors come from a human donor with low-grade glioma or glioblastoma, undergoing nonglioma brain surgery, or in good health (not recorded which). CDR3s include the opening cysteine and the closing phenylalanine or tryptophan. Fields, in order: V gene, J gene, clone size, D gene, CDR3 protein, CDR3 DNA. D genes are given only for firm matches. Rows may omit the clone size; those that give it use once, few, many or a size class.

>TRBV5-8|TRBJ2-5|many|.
CASSDPLDPYQETQYF
TGTGCCAGCAGCGACCCCCTGGACCCGTACCAAGAGACCCAGTACTTC
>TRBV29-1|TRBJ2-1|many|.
CSVETPDQQFF
TGCAGCGTTGAAACGCCCGACCAGCAGTTCTTC
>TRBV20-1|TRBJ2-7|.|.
CSIRTGYEQYF
TGCAGTATAAGGACGGGGTACGAGCAGTACTTC
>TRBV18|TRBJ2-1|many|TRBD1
CASSPTGTGYNEQFF
TGTGCCAGCTCACCGACTGGGACAGGGTACAATGAGCAGTTCTTC
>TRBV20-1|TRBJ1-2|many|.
CSAYWLYGYTF
TGCAGTGCGTACTGGCTCTATGGCTACACCTTC
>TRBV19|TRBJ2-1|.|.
CASSLESSYNEQLF
TGTGCCAGTAGTCTCGAGAGCTCCTACAATGAGCAGCTCTTC
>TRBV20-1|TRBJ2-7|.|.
CSAERPRTYEQYF
TGCAGTGCGGAGCGACCAAGGACCTACGAGCAGTACTTC
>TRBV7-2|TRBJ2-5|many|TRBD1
CASSEDFGTGVRKTQYF
TGTGCCAGCAGCGAGGATTTCGGGACAGGGGTTCGGAAGACCCAGTACTTC
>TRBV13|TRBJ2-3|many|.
CASSLGNTQYF
TGTGCCAGCAGCTTAGGAAATACGCAGTATTTT
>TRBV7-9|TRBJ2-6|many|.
CASSSATPAGANVLTF
TGTGCCAGCAGCTCCGCAACACCGGCTGGGGCCAACGTCCTGACTTTC
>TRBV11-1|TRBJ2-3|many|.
CASSYTGVAADTQYF
TGTGCCAGCAGTTATACTGGTGTCGCCGCAGATACGCAGTATTTT
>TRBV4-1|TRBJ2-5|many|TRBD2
CASSPTSGIRETQYF
TGCGCCAGCAGCCCTACTAGCGGGATAAGAGAGACCCAGTACTTC
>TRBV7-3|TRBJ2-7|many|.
CASSLRGGSYEQYF
TGTGCCAGCAGCTTAAGAGGGGGCTCCTACGAGCAGTACTTC
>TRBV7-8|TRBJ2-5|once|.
CASSFYRGGETQYF
TGTGCCAGCAGCTTCTACAGGGGAGGAGAGACCCAGTACTTC
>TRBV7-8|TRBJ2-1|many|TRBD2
CASSSRTSGTYNEQFF
TGTGCCAGCAGCTCAAGGACTAGCGGGACCTACAATGAGCAGTTCTTC
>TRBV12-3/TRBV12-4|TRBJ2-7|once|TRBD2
CASSRGLAGYEQYF
TGTGCCAGCAGCCGTGGACTAGCGGGGTACGAGCAGTACTTC
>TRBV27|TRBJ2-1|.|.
CARGIVQGTEQFF
TGTGCCAGAGGTATCGTACAGGGAACTGAGCAGTTCTTC
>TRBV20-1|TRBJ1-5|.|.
CSARPSGQSNQPQNF
TGCAGTGCTAGACCATCCGGACAGAGCAATCAGCCCCAGAATTTT
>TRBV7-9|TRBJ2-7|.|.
CASSLGAAKSYEQYF
TGTGCCAGCAGCTTAGGGGCGGCAAAATCCTACGAGCAGTACTTC
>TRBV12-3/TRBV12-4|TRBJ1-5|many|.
CASNGNSNQPQHF
TGTGCCAGCAACGGGAATAGCAATCAGCCCCAGCATTTT
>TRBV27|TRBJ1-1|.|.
CASGDRLTEALF
TGTGCCAGCGGTGATAGGCTCACTGAAGCTCTCTTT
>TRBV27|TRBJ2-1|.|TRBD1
CASSFHRGTGPYNEQFF
TGTGCCAGCAGTTTCCACAGGGGGACAGGCCCCTACAATGAGCAGTTCTTC
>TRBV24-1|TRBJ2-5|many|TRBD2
CATSDPGLAGNQETQYF
TGTGCCACCAGTGATCCCGGACTAGCGGGGAACCAAGAGACCCAGTACTTC
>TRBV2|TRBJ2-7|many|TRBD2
CASMRSSGRERYEQYF
TGTGCCAGCATGAGGTCGAGCGGGAGGGAACGGTACGAGCAGTACTTC
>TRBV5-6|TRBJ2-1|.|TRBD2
CASSSIAGAETQFF
TGTGCCAGCAGCTCGATAGCGGGGGCGGAGACCCAGTTCTTC
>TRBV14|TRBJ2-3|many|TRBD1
CASRQGGTDTQYF
TGTGCCAGCAGACAGGGGGGCACAGATACGCAGTATTTT
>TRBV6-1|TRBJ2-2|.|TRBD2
CASSSGLAKNTGELFF
TGTGCCAGCAGTTCCGGACTAGCGAAGAACACCGGGGAGCTGTTTTTT
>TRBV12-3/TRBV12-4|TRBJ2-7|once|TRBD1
CVSSFSLGTGPNEQYF
TGTGTTAGCAGTTTCTCCCTCGGGACAGGGCCCAATGAGCAGTACTTC
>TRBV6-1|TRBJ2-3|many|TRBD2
CASTPPGGAWTQYF
TGTGCCAGCACCCCCCCGGGGGGGGCTTGGACGCAGTATTTT
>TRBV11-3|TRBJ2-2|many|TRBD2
CASSGLATNTGELFF
TGTGCCAGCAGCGGACTAGCGACGAACACCGGGGAGCTGTTTTTT
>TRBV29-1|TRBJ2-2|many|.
CSVSGIITGELFF
TGCAGCGTTAGCGGAATTATTACCGGGGAGCTGTTTTTT
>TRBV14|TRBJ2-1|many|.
CASSQDRWREQFF
TGTGCCAGCAGCCAAGATAGGTGGCGGGAGCAGTTCTTC
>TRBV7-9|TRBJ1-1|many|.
CASSTEGGKGEAFF
TGTGCCAGCAGCACGGAGGGGGGTAAAGGTGAAGCTTTCTTT
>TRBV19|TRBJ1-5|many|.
CASSSDARQPQHF
TGTGCCAGTAGTTCGGACGCTAGGCAGCCCCAGCATTTT
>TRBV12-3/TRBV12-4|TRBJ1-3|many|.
CASSLFSGNTIYF
TGTGCCAGCAGTTTGTTCTCTGGAAACACCATATATTTT
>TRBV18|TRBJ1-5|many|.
CASSPEFNQPQHF
TGTGCCAGCTCACCCGAGTTCAATCAGCCCCAGCATTTT
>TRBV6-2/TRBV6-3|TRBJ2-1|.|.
CAISEGGYNEQFF
TGTGCCATCAGTGAGGGAGGATACAATGAGCAGTTCTTC
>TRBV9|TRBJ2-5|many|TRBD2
CASSPGLAGKETQYF
TGTGCCAGCAGCCCGGGACTAGCGGGGAAAGAGACCCAGTACTTC
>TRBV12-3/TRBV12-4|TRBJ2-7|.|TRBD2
CASSTGTSGGYEQYF
TGTGCCAGCAGTACCGGGACTAGCGGGGGATACGAGCAGTACTTC
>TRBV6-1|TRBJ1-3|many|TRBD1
CASSLGQGFGNTMYF
TGTGCCAGCAGTTTGGGACAGGGTTTTGGAAACACCATGTATTTT
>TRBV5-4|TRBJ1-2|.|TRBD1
CASSIGQAPNYGHTF
TGCGCCAGCAGCATCGGACAGGCCCCTAACTATGGCCACACCTTC
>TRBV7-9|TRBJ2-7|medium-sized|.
CASSLSSSYEQYF
TGTGCCAGCAGCTTATCAAGCTCCTACGAGCAGTACTTC
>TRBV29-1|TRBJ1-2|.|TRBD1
CSVRRDRGGYGYTF
TGCAGCGTTCGGAGGGACAGGGGAGGATATGGCTACACCTTC
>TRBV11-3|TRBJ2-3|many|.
CASSAQTTATDTQYF
TGTGCCAGCAGCGCCCAGACGACAGCGACAGATACGCAGTATTTT
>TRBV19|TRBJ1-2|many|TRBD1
CASSVGTGLSFNTF
TGTGCCAGTAGTGTTGGGACAGGGCTTTCCTTCAACACCTTC
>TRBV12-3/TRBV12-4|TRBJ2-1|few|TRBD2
CASSIGTSGRGNEQFF
TGTGCCAGCAGTATCGGGACTAGCGGGAGAGGCAATGAGCAGTTCTTC
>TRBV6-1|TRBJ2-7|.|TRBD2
CATERESVCEKYF
TGTGCCACAGAGCGGGAGAGCGTCTGCGAGAAGTACTTC
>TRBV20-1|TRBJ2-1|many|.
CSETPLGSYNEQFF
TGCAGTGAGACCCCTCTCGGCTCCTACAATGAGCAGTTCTTC
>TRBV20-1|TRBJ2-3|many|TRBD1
CSAIQGAGTDTQYF
TGCAGTGCCATACAGGGGGCAGGCACAGATACGCAGTATTTT
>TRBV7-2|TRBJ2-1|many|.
CASSQTSGLDEQFF
TGTGCCAGCAGCCAGACAAGCGGGCTCGATGAGCAGTTCTTC
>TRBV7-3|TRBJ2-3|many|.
CASSLTGGADTQYF
TGTGCCAGCAGCTTAACGGGGGGCGCAGATACGCAGTATTTT
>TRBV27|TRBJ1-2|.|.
CSRSFSRTVNSGYTF
TGTTCCAGAAGTTTCTCAAGGACAGTCAACTCTGGCTACACCTTC
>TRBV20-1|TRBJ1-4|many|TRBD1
CSAMQSGQLNEKLFF
TGCAGTGCAATGCAGTCGGGACAGCTTAATGAAAAACTGTTTTTT
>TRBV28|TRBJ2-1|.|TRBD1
CASSSMGTGAYNEQFF
TGTGCCAGCAGCTCCATGGGGACAGGGGCCTACAATGAGCAGTTCTTC
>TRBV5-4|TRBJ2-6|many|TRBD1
CASSVGQGTGANVLTF
TGTGCCAGCAGCGTGGGACAGGGGACTGGGGCCAACGTCCTGACTTTC
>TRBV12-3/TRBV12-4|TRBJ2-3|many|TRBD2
CASSTSAREADTQYF
TGTGCCAGCAGCACATCCGCGCGGGAGGCAGATACGCAGTATTTT